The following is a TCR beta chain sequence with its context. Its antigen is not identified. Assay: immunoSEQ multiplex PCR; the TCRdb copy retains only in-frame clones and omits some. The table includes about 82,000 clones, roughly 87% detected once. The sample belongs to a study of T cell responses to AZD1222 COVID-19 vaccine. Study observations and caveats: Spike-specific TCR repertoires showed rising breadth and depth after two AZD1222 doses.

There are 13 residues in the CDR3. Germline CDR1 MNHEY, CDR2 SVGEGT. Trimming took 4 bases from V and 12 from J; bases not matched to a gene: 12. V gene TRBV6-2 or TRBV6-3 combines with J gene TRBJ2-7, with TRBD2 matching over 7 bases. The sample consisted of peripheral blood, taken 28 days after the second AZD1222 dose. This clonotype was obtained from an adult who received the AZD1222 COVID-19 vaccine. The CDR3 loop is CASSSRGGIKRYF. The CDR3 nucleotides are TGTGCCAGCAGTTCCCGCGGGGGTATCAAACGGTACTTC.